This T cell receptor (beta chain) is drawn from a study of blood T cell repertoires in COVID-19. The protocol was immunoSEQ multiplex PCR, while the TCRdb copy is restricted to in-frame clones and leaves out a portion. The sample yields about 350,000 clones, approximately 89% seen once. Trimming removed 3 bases at V and 2 bases at J, with 11 bases between. The CDR3 covers 14 residues. Germline V gives CDR1 MDHEN, CDR2 SYDVKM. Sequencing was done on a sample of peripheral blood. The rearrangement links TRBV28 to TRBJ2-7; a weak D match, TRBD1 (5 bases). The sequence derives from a woman aged 55-70 years with COVID-19, enrolled during active disease. CDR3 in amino acids: CASSFSQGTYEQYF. The CDR3 DNA follows: TGTGCCAGCAGTTTTTCGCAGGGAACCTACGAGCAGTACTTC.